The clone carrying this T cell receptor beta chain was counted many times. The antigen remains unidentified. This sample was included in a study of CD8 T cells in ankylosing spondylitis. Quantitative 5'-RACE was performed with molecular barcodes, and it yielded the TCR beta libraries. TCRdb reprocessed the 5' RACE reads with MiXCR, giving one entry per CDR3 protein. This sample carries 100,000 to 150,000 distinct CDR3 sequences, roughly 15% of them seen once, and the ten largest clones take roughly a third. Overall study findings and caveats: The clones that were linked to disease were reported to be significantly enriched in matched synovial fluid samples from ankylosing spondylitis patients. A subset of motif variants has previously been described in the synovial fluid and blood of reactive arthritis. Ankylosing spondylitis blood seemed to carry a telltale TCR beta motif made of under 10 highly homologous variants.

Sequenced input: blood, either unsorted or a sorted T cell fraction (not recorded which). This receptor was identified in a male donor with ankylosing spondylitis.

In DNA form, the CDR3 reads TGTGCCAGCGGGACAGGGGGCTTTGGCTACACCTTC. Its protein product is CASGTGGFGYTF. The gene calls are TRBV12-3 or TRBV12-4 and TRBJ1-2; 12 bases line up with TRBD1. The CDR3 is 12 residues long. V trimming: 8 bases; J trimming: 7 bases; junction bases outside the gene matches: 2.